The clone carrying this T cell receptor beta chain was counted only a few times. Antigen specificity is unknown. This specimen comes from a study of beta chain features in type 1 diabetes. Study-level results: Compared to healthy donors, patients appeared to have naive, central memory and Treg TCRB repertoires that were more alike.

Expressed TCRB transcripts got sequenced, as all isolated RNA was reverse transcribed. Method: immunoSEQ multiplex PCR; TCRdb's copy keeps in-frame clones and lacks some. The table shows just over 450,000 clones, with about 29% occurring only once. Material: naive CD4+ T cells from blood. This TCR came from a man younger than 35 in good health.

The CDR3 reads CASSAGTSAFTDTQYF. DNA of the CDR3: TGTGCCAGCAGCGCCGGGACTAGCGCCTTCACAGATACGCAGTATTTT. The chain combines TRBV7-2 with TRBJ2-3; 10 bases align to TRBD2. The CDR3 sequence is 16 residues long. V lost 5 bases, J lost 2 bases, and 7 bases stayed unmatched. Looked up from germline, CDR1 is SGHTA and CDR2 is FQGNSA.